This T cell receptor (beta chain) appears in the sequencing data of a study of OX40 agonist ivuxolimab in advanced cancers. About the research overall: An agonistic anti-OX40 (CD134) antibody, ivuxolimab, was used to treat the patients. Mean age approximately 59 years, range roughly 23 to 79; approximately 83% male.

The study, taken as a whole, reports: At 0.1 to 3.0 mg/kg, CD4+ and CD8+ blood T cells expanded clonally by week 6.

Sequencing was performed with immunoSEQ multiplex PCR; in TCRdb, only in-frame clones are kept and a portion is missing. The sample has roughly 100,000 clones; 85% to 90% are singletons. The CDR3 contains 12 residues. The germline V gene has CDR1 MDHEN and CDR2 SYDVKM. With 6 bases removed from V and 3 bases from J, the gap between germline ends came to 9 bases. Points on this clone: What it recognizes is unknown.

The source is an adult with an advanced solid tumor such as melanoma, head and neck, liver or kidney cancer. Sequenced material: CD4+ or CD8+ T cells sorted from blood, taken in a trial of the OX40 agonist ivuxolimab. The chain couples TRBV28 to TRBJ2-7; D gene unclear. The CDR3 loop is CASRGSYYEQYF. CDR3 DNA sequence: TGTGCCAGCAGGGGAAGTTACTACGAGCAGTACTTC.